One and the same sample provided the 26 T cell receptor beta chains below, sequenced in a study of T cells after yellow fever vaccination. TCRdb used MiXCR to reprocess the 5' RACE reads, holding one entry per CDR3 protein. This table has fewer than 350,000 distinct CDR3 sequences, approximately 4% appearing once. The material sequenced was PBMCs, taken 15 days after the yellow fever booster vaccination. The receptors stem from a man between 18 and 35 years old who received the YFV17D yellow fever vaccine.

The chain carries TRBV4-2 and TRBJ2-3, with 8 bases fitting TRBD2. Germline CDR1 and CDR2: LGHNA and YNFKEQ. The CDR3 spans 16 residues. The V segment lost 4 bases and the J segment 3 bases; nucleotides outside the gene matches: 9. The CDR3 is CASSPSGGLVTDTQYF. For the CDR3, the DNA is TGTGCCAGCAGCCCGAGCGGGGGTTTAGTTACAGATACGCAGTATTTT.

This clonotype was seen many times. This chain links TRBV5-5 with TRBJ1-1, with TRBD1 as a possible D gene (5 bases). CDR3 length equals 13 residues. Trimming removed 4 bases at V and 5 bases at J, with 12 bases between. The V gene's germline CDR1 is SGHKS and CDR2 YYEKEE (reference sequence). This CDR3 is CASSMLGRTEAFF. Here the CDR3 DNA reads TGTGCCAGCAGCATGCTGGGGCGGACTGAAGCTTTCTTT. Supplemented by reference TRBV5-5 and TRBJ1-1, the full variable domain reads DAGVTQSPTHLIKTRGQQVTLRCSPISGHKSVSWYQQVLGQGPQFIFQYYEKEERGRGNFPDRFSARQFPNYSSELNVNALLLGDSALYLCASSMLGRTEAFFGQGTRLTVV.

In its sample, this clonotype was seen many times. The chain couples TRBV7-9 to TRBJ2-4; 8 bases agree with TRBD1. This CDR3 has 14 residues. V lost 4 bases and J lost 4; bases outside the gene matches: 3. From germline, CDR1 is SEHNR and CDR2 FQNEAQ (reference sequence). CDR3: CASSSRTGKNIQYF. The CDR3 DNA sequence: TGTGCCAGCAGCTCCAGGACAGGGAAAAACATTCAGTACTTC.

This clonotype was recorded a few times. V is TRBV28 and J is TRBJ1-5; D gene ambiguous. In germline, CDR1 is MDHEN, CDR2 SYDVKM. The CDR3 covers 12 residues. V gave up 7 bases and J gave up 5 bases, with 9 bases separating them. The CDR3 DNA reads TGTGCCAGCACACAGTCGCATCAGCCCCAGCATTTT. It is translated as CASTQSHQPQHF.

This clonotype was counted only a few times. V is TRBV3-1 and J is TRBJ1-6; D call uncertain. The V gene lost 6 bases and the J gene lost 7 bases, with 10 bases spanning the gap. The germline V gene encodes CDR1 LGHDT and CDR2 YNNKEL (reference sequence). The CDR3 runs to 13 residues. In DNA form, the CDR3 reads TGTGCCAGCAGACAGATCGCCAATTCACCCCTCCACTTT. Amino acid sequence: CASRQIANSPLHF.

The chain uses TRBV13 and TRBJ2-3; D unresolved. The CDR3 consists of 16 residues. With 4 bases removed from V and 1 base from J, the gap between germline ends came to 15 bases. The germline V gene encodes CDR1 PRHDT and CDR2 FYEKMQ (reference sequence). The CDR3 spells CASSSDPTRRTDTQYF. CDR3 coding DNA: TGTGCCAGCAGCTCAGACCCGACAAGGCGCACAGATACGCAGTATTTT.

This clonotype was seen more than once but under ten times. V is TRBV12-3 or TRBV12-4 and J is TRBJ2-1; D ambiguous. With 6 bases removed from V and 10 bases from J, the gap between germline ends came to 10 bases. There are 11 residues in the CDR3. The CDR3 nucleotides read TGTGCCAGCAGGGAGACTGTGGAGCAGTTCTTC. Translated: CASRETVEQFF.

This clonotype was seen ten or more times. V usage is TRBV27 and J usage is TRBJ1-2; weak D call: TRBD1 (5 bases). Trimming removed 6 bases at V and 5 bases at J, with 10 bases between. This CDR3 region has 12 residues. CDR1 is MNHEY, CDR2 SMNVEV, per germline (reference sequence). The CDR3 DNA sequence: TGTGCCAGCAGGACCGGGACGTATGGCTACACCTTC. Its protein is CASRTGTYGYTF.

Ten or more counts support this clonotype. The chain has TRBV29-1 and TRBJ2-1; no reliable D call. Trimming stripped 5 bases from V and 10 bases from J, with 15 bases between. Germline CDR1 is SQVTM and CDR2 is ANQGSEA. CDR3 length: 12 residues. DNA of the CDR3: TGCAGCGTTTACGATGGCGGTTGGGAGCAGTTCTTC. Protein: CSVYDGGWEQFF.

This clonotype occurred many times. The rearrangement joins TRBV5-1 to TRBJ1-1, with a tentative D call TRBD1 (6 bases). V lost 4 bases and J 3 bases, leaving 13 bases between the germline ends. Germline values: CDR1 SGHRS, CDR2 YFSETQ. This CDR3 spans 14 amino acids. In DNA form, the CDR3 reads TGCGCCAGCAGCGCGGACAGTCGCTACACTGAAGCTTTCTTT. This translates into CASSADSRYTEAFF.

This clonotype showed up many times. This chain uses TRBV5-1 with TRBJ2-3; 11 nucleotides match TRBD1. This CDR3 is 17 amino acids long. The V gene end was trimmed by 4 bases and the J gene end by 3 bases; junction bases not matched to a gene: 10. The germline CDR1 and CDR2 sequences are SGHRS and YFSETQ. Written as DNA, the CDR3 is TGCGCCAGCAGCCAGCAACCCGGGACAGGGGGAACAGATACGCAGTATTTT. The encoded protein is CASSQQPGTGGTDTQYF.

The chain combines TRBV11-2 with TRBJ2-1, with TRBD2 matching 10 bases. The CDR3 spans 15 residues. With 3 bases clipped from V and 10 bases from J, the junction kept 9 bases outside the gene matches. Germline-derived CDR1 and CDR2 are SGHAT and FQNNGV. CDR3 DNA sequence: TGTGCCAGCAGCTTTAGCGGGGGGCCACCCCAAGAGCAGTTCTTC. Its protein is CASSFSGGPPQEQFF.

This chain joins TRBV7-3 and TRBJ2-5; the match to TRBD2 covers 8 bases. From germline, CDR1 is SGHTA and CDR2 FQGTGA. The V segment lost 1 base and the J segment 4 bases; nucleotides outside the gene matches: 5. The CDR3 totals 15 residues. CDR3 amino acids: CASSLSGGRGETQYF. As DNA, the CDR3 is TGTGCCAGCAGCTTAAGCGGGGGGCGGGGAGAGACCCAGTACTTC.

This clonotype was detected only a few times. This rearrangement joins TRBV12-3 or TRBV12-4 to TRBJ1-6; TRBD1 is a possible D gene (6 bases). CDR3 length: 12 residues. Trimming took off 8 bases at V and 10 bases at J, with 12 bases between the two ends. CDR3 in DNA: TGTGCCAGCGGGGGGCTGCGGTCACCCCTCCACTTT. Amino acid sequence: CASGGLRSPLHF.

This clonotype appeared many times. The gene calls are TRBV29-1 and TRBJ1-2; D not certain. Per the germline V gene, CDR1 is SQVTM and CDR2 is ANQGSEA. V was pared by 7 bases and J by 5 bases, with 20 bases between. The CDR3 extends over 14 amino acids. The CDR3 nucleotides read TGCAGCGCCTGGGGTGGGAAGTACCTGTATGGCTACACCTTC. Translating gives CSAWGGKYLYGYTF. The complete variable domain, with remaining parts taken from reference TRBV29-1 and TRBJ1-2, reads SAVISQKPSRDICQRGTSLTIQCQVDSQVTMMFWYRQQPGQSLTLIATANQGSEATYESGFVIDKFPISRPNLTFSTLTVSNMSPEDSSIYLCSAWGGKYLYGYTFGSGTRLTVV.

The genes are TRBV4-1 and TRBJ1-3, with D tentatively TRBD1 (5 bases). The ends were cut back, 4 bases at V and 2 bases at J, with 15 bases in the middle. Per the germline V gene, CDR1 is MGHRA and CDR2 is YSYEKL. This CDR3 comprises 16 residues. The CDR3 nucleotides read TGCGCCAGCAGCCCCATAGGCAGGGAGGCTGGAAACACCATATATTTT. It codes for CASSPIGREAGNTIYF.

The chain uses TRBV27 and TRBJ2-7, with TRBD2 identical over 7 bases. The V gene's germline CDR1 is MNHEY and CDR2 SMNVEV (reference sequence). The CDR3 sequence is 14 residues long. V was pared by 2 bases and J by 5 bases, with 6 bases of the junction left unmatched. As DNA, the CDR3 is TGTGCCAGCAGTTTAAGGCGGGGGTCCCACGAGCAGTACTTC. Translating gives CASSLRRGSHEQYF.

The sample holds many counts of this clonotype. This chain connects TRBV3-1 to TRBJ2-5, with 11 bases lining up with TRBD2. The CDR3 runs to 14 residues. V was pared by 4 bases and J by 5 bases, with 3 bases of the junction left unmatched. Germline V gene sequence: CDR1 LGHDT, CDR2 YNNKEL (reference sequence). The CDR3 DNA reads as TGTGCCAGCAGCCCTAGCGGGGGGCTCGAGACCCAGTACTTC. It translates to CASSPSGGLETQYF.

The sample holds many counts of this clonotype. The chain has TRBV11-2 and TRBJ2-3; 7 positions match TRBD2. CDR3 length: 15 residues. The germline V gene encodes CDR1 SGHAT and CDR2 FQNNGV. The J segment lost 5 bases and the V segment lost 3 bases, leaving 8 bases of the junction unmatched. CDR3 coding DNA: TGTGCCAGCAGCTTTAGGGCGGGGGAGCTAGATACGCAGTATTTT. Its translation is CASSFRAGELDTQYF.

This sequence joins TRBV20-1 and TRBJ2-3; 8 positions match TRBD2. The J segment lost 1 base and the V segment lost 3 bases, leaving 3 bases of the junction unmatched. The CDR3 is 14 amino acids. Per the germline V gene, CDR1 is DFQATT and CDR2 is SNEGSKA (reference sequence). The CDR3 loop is CSASRGGRTDTQYF. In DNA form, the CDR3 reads TGCAGTGCTAGTCGGGGGGGCCGCACAGATACGCAGTATTTT.

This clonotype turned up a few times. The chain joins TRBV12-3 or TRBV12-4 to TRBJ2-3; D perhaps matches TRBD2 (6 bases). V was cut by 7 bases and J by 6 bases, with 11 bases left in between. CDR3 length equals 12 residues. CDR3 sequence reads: CASILSGDTQYF. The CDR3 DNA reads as TGTGCCAGCATCCTGAGCGGGGATACGCAGTATTTT.

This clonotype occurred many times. The CDR3 sequence: CATSRDRAYNEKLFF. CDR3 DNA sequence: TGTGCCACCAGCAGAGATCGCGCTTATAATGAAAAACTGTTTTTT. The chain employs TRBV15 and TRBJ1-4; D gene uncertain. Germline values: CDR1 LNHNV, CDR2 YYDKDF (reference sequence). The CDR3 sequence is 15 residues long. Deletions cut 0 bases from V and 4 bases from J, with 9 bases between.

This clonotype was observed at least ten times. CDR3 DNA: TGTGCCAGCAGTTGGACAGCGAAAGAGCAGTACTTC. Amino acids: CASSWTAKEQYF. The chain combines TRBV6-2 or TRBV6-3 with TRBJ2-7; the D gene is possibly TRBD1 (6 bases). In germline, CDR1 is MNHEY, CDR2 SVGEGT. V was pared by 4 bases and J by 7 bases, with 11 bases between. CDR3 length: 12 amino acids.

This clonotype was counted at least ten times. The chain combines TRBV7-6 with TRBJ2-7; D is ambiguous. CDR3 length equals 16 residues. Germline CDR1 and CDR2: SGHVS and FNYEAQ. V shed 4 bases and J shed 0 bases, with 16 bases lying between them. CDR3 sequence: CASSSTVRDNSYEQYF. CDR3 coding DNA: TGTGCCAGCAGCTCAACCGTCCGCGACAACTCCTACGAGCAGTACTTC.

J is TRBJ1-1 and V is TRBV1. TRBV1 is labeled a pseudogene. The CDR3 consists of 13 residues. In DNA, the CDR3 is TGCACCAGCAGCCAAGGGGGAAACACTGAAGCTTTCTTT. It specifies CTSSQGGNTEAFF.

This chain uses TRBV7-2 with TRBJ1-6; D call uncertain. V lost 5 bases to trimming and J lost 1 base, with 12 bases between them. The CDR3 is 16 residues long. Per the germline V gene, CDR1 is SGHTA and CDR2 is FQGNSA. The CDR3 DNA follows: TGTGCCAGCAGCCTCCCGTGGGGTTCCTATAATTCACCCCTCCACTTT. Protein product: CASSLPWGSYNSPLHF.